The 25 T cell receptor beta chains below all came from one sample that was sequenced in a study of monozygotic twins with inflammatory bowel disease. TCRdb re-called the 5' RACE reads and catalogs CDR3 proteins one per entry, DNA excluded. In all, the sample yields 400,000 to 500,000 distinct CDR3 sequences. Input material: blood. These receptors all stem from a human donor with ulcerative colitis or Crohn's disease, or a healthy co-twin of an affected twin (not recorded which).

The chain couples TRBV19 to TRBJ2-2; TCRdb's assignment of TRBD1 cannot be checked, as there is no DNA. CDR1 LNHDA and CDR2 SQIVND come from the germline V gene (reference sequence). CDR3 length: 14 residues. CDR3 sequence reads: CASRGSIGTGELFF.

The chain has TRBV2 and TRBJ2-5. This CDR3 region has 16 residues. CDR1 and CDR2 (germline): SNHLY, FYNNEI. CDR3: CASSHSLEASQETQYF. Complete variable domain (other parts from reference TRBV2 and TRBJ2-5): EPEVTQTPSHQVTQMGQEVILRCVPISNHLYFYWYRQILGQKVEFLVSFYNNEISEKSEIFDDQFSVERPDGSNFTLKIRSTKLEDSAMYFCASSHSLEASQETQYFGPGTRLLVL.

The genes are TRBV3-1 and TRBJ2-7; TCRdb's D gene call, TRBD1, goes unchecked for lack of DNA. CDR3 length: 17 residues. The germline gives CDR1 LGHDT, CDR2 YNNKEL (reference sequence). The CDR3 loop reads CASSHQLRGQGWEEQYF.

V gene TRBV10-3 combines with J gene TRBJ1-5; TCRdb proposes TRBD1, but this gene call is untestable without DNA. There are 18 residues in the CDR3. Germline V gene sequence: CDR1 ENHRY, CDR2 SYGVKD. This CDR3 is CAISLPNRALIVCQPQHF.

J is TRBJ2-2 and V is TRBV20-1; the TCRdb D gene call, TRBD2, has no DNA to confirm it. CDR3 size: 14 residues. Germline CDR1 is DFQATT and CDR2 is SNEGSKA (reference sequence). This CDR3 is CSAAGNSNTGELFF.

The chain employs TRBV9 and TRBJ1-6; the D gene TCRdb calls, TRBD1, cannot be checked with no DNA. The germline CDR1 and CDR2 sequences are SGDLS and YYNGEE. This CDR3 has 16 amino acids. This CDR3 reads CASSARGTGGNSPLHF.

The rearrangement links TRBV20-1 to TRBJ1-5. This CDR3 contains 14 residues. Germline-derived CDR1 and CDR2 are DFQATT and SNEGSKA (reference sequence). CDR3 amino acids: CSARDRPYNQPQHF.

This rearrangement joins TRBV10-3 to TRBJ1-2. This CDR3 spans 16 amino acids. Germline CDR1 reads ENHRY; CDR2 reads SYGVKD. The CDR3 here is CAISEKRADQTNGYTF.

The V call is TRBV6-5, the J call TRBJ2-5; TCRdb's D call, TRBD2, is unchecked because there is no DNA. CDR1 MNHEY and CDR2 SVGAGI come from the germline V gene. The CDR3 spans 13 residues. The CDR3 sequence is CASSHGLEETQYF.

V gene TRBV20-1 combines with J gene TRBJ2-7; TCRdb picks TRBD2, but there is no DNA to check that call. This CDR3 is 14 amino acids long. Germline values: CDR1 DFQATT, CDR2 SNEGSKA (reference sequence). CDR3 residues: CSASYGLAVGEQYF.

This chain connects TRBV20-1 to TRBJ2-5. The germline V gene has CDR1 DFQATT and CDR2 SNEGSKA (reference sequence). The CDR3 totals 13 residues. CDR3 sequence: CSARVGGVETQYF.

The chain carries TRBV30 and TRBJ1-5; lacking DNA, the TRBD1 call made by TCRdb goes unchecked. The CDR3 contains 15 residues. Germline V gene data show CDR1 as GTSNPN and CDR2 as SVGIG (reference sequence). The chain's CDR3 is CAWSTRTGLNQPQHF.

The V and J genes are TRBV4-3 and TRBJ2-7; lacking DNA, the TRBD1 call made by TCRdb goes unchecked. There are 13 residues in the CDR3. Germline V gene sequence: CDR1 LGHNA, CDR2 YSLEER. CDR3 region: CASSQDLQGRTYF.

V and J are TRBV5-8 and TRBJ2-5; TCRdb's D call, TRBD1, is unchecked because there is no DNA. Germline CDR1 and CDR2: SGHTS and YDEGEE. The CDR3 runs 15 residues. The CDR3 spells CASSARTMIQETQYF.

This sequence joins TRBV7-9 and TRBJ1-6; lacking DNA, the TRBD1 call made by TCRdb goes unchecked. The CDR3 length is 16 residues. Per the germline V gene, CDR1 is SEHNR and CDR2 is FQNEAQ (reference sequence). The CDR3 is CASSLSQTGSNSPLHF. Filled out from reference TRBV7-9 and TRBJ1-6, the complete variable domain reads DTGVSQNPRHKITKRGQNVTFRCDPISEHNRLYWYRQTLGQGPEFLTYFQNEAQLEKSRLLSDRFSAERPKGSFSTLEIQRTEQGDSAMYLCASSLSQTGSNSPLHFGNGTRLTVT.

The gene calls are TRBV6-1 and TRBJ2-2; TCRdb's D gene call, TRBD1, goes unchecked for lack of DNA. The CDR3 spans 15 residues. Looked up from germline, CDR1 is MNHNS and CDR2 is SASEGT. CDR3 region: CASSPRSVVAGELFF.

The chain recombines TRBV12-3 or TRBV12-4 with TRBJ1-4. This CDR3 is 14 amino acids long. The CDR3 protein is CASSFSTANEKLFF.

This chain links TRBV27 with TRBJ2-7; TCRdb's D gene call, TRBD2, goes unchecked for lack of DNA. This CDR3 region has 14 residues. Germline V CDR1 and CDR2: MNHEY, SMNVEV (reference sequence). The chain's CDR3 is CASSPVAGGFEQYF.

The CDR3 loop is CASSLRSMDGYTF. V usage is TRBV5-6 and J usage is TRBJ1-2. The CDR3 totals 13 residues. The germline CDR1 and CDR2 sequences are SGHDT and YYEEEE.

The genes are TRBV25-1 and TRBJ1-3. Germline assignment: CDR1 MGHDK and CDR2 SYGVNS. The CDR3 totals 12 residues. The CDR3 loop reads CASQTSGNTIYF.

V is TRBV20-1 and J is TRBJ1-1; lacking DNA, the TRBD1 call made by TCRdb goes unchecked. The CDR3 covers 15 residues. Germline CDR1 DFQATT, CDR2 SNEGSKA (reference sequence). The CDR3 sequence: CSAPTTGALNTEAFF.

CDR3 residues: CAISDPGLAGVGSYEQYF. V is TRBV10-3 and J is TRBJ2-7; TCRdb calls TRBD2, which cannot be checked without DNA. Germline loops: CDR1 ENHRY, CDR2 SYGVKD. This CDR3 is 18 amino acids long.

V gene TRBV12-3 or TRBV12-4 combines with J gene TRBJ2-1; TCRdb returns TRBD2, unconfirmable since there is no DNA. The length of the CDR3 is 15 residues. The CDR3: CASSFPGTSGTEQFF.

V usage is TRBV11-1 and J usage is TRBJ2-2; TCRdb's D gene call, TRBD1, goes unchecked for lack of DNA. Germline CDR1 SGHAT, CDR2 FQDESV (reference sequence). CDR3 length: 16 residues. The CDR3 protein is CASSLATGIRDGELFF.

This chain joins TRBV5-1 and TRBJ2-7; TCRdb designates TRBD2, a call that cannot be tested without DNA. CDR3 length: 18 residues. Germline V gene sequence: CDR1 SGHRS, CDR2 YFSETQ. The CDR3 loop is CASSPGLAGAPSSYEQYF. Filled out from reference TRBV5-1 and TRBJ2-7, the complete variable domain reads KAGVTQTPRYLIKTRGQQVTLSCSPISGHRSVSWYQQTPGQGLQFLFEYFSETQRNKGNFPGRFSGRQFSNSRSEMNVSTLELGDSALYLCASSPGLAGAPSSYEQYFGPGTRLTVT.